Listed below are T cell receptor beta chains from one sample, sequenced in a study of T cells in localized non-small cell lung cancer. TCRdb keeps only in-frame clones here, not all; method: immunoSEQ multiplex PCR. Among approximately 150,000 clones listed, more than 80% were seen once. The sequences come from peripheral blood, collected before any cancer treatment. These TCRs come from a female donor aged 60 or older with stage I lung adenocarcinoma. The CDR3 runs from the conserved cysteine through the conserved F or W. The D gene is left open where the match is weak. Size is omitted from some rows. Given values are once, few, many or a class for expanded clones.

v_call	cdr3_length	j_call	d_call	clone_size	cdr3_nt	cdr3_aa
TRBV7-9	17	TRBJ2-2	TRBD2	.	TGTGCCAGCAGCTTACGAGGGCGTAGCGGGGCCCCCGGGGAGCTGTTTTTT	CASSLRGRSGAPGELFF
TRBV19	14	TRBJ2-3	TRBD2	once	TGTGCCAGTAAGCAGCGGGGCTTCACAGATACGCAGTATTTT	CASKQRGFTDTQYF
TRBV2	10	TRBJ1-1	.	.	TGTGCCAGCAGTGAAGAGAAAGCTTTCTTT	CASSEEKAFF
TRBV2	14	TRBJ2-5	.	.	TGTGCCAGCATTGAAGGCCAGTTACAAGAGACCCAGTACTTC	CASIEGQLQETQYF
TRBV25-1	16	TRBJ1-2	TRBD1	.	TGTGCCAGCAGTGACCAAGCTACAGGGGGCTTGTATGGCTACACCTTC	CASSDQATGGLYGYTF
TRBV20-1	11	TRBJ1-2	.	.	TGCAGTGCCAACGGGGACTATGGCTACACCTTC	CSANGDYGYTF
TRBV4-1	15	TRBJ2-7	.	.	TGCGCCAGCAGCCAAGTATCAGGGTTGGACTACGAGCAGTACTTC	CASSQVSGLDYEQYF
TRBV5-1	14	TRBJ1-4	TRBD1	.	TGCGCCAGCAGCTCGGGACAGCTAAATGAAAAACTGTTTTTT	CASSSGQLNEKLFF
TRBV5-1	13	TRBJ2-2	.	.	TGCGCCAGCAGCCCAATGGGGTCCGGGGAGCTGTTTTTT	CASSPMGSGELFF
TRBV7-9	15	TRBJ2-1	.	.	TGTGCCAGCAGCTTCCCCGCCGCGGGGCTAAATGAGCAGTTCTTC	CASSFPAAGLNEQFF
TRBV4-1	14	TRBJ1-5	TRBD1	.	TGCGCCAGCAGCCAAGGACAGGGCGGGCAGCCCCAGCATTTT	CASSQGQGGQPQHF
TRBV7-2	16	TRBJ2-6	TRBD1	.	TGTGCCAGCAGCTCACAGGGGGCAGCTGGGGCCAACGTCCTGACTTTC	CASSSQGAAGANVLTF
TRBV30	13	TRBJ2-7	.	.	TGTGCCTGGAGTGTTAAGGCGATCTACGAGCAGTACTTC	CAWSVKAIYEQYF
TRBV5-1	14	TRBJ2-7	TRBD2	.	TGCGCCAGCAGACGGACTAGCGGGACCTACGAGCAGTACTTC	CASRRTSGTYEQYF
TRBV6-5	16	TRBJ1-3	.	.	TGTGCCAGCAGTTACTCTAGCACAGGGTCTGGAAACACCATATATTTT	CASSYSSTGSGNTIYF
TRBV7-9	15	TRBJ2-3	.	.	TGTGCCAGCAGCTTATCGCCCAGAAACACAGATACGCAGTATTTT	CASSLSPRNTDTQYF
TRBV7-9	18	TRBJ2-3	TRBD2	.	TGTGCCAGCAACATACCCAGGGGGGCGGGAGGGCCCACAGATACGCAGTATTTT	CASNIPRGAGGPTDTQYF
TRBV7-9	16	TRBJ1-5	.	.	TGTGCCAGCAGCGCGACAGACAAGAATAGCAATCAGCCCCAGCATTTT	CASSATDKNSNQPQHF
TRBV29-1	15	TRBJ2-7	TRBD2	.	TGCAGCGTGGCGGGGACTAGCGGCAACCCAAGGGAGCAGTACTTC	CSVAGTSGNPREQYF
TRBV19	15	TRBJ2-1	TRBD1	.	TGTGCCAGTAGTATTCAGGACAGGGCATACAATGAGCAGTTCTTC	CASSIQDRAYNEQFF
TRBV9	14	TRBJ2-7	TRBD1	.	TGTGCCAGCAGCGTGACCGGGACAGCCTACGAGCAGTACTTC	CASSVTGTAYEQYF
TRBV13	17	TRBJ2-6	TRBD1	.	TGTGCCAGCAGCGGCACAGGGGGAAACTCTGGGGCCAACGTCCTGACTTTC	CASSGTGGNSGANVLTF
TRBV5-1	15	TRBJ1-5	.	.	TGCGCCAGCAGTTTGGCGGGGGATGGTAATCAGCCCCAGCATTTT	CASSLAGDGNQPQHF
TRBV2	14	TRBJ1-5	.	.	TGTGCCAGCAGGGCGGACGGTCGCAATCAGCCCCAGCATTTT	CASRADGRNQPQHF
TRBV7-9	17	TRBJ2-7	TRBD2	.	TGTGCCAGCAGCTTGTTACTAGCGGGAGGGGCCTGGGACGAGCAGTACTTC	CASSLLLAGGAWDEQYF
TRBV11-3	14	TRBJ2-7	.	.	TGTGCCAGCAGCGCCCGCTGGGAGTCAGGCGAGCAGTACTTC	CASSARWESGEQYF
TRBV28	14	TRBJ2-7	.	.	TGTGCCAGCAGTGGGACCTCGGGGACCGACGAGCAGTACTTC	CASSGTSGTDEQYF